This paragraph covers one T cell receptor (beta chain) sequence. Its antigen is currently unknown. Vbeta (60) and Jbeta (13) primers were used in the PCR. Per the original methods: In a later analysis, 10 million to 11 million of 75 million to 85 million unique beta chains occurred in at least two donors. Measured with immunoSEQ multiplex PCR; TCRdb has only the in-frame clones, and not every one. The V and J calls and clone size come from that table; D and trimming were worked out from the DNA. The data show about 110,000 clones, 80% seen once. These data belong to a study of cytomegalovirus exposure and HLA in healthy donors. This CDR3 contains 16 residues. Per germline, CDR1 ENHRY and CDR2 SYGVKD. The V gene lost 0 bases and the J gene lost 4 bases, with 15 bases spanning the gap. Study results and limitations: TCR beta sequences reportedly predicted most subjects' HLA-A and HLA-B alleles accurately.

V gene TRBV10-3 combines with J gene TRBJ1-2; D gene uncertain. This receptor was taken from a woman aged 55-69 years in good health and CMV-seropositive. Material: PBMCs. The DNA for the CDR3 is TGTGCCATCAGTGAGTCTCAAGCGGCAGACTTCTATGGCTACACCTTC. Its translation: CAISESQAADFYGYTF.